The clone carrying this T cell receptor (beta chain) has just a few counts. Its antigen is unknown. The study excluded patients with uncontrolled infection, other autoimmune disease, pregnancy or lactation. For the diagnoses, clinical symptoms, serum thyroxine and TRAb, thyroid ultrasound and orbital computed tomography were used. The sample comes from a study of T cells in Graves' hyperthyroidism and ophthalmopathy. Notes on the study in general: Most clonotypes that expanded in the thyroid above 0.001 also showed up in blood. Separating ophthalmopathy from stable hyperthyroidism was achieved by a 13 V-J model.

The CDR3 regions of TCR beta were amplified from RNA transcripts. During a first-round RT-PCR of the TCR CDR3, the HTBI primer set was used. TCRdb passed the multiplex PCR reads through MiXCR, listing each CDR3 protein once. The table lists some 300,000 distinct CDR3 sequences, approximately 18% of them singletons. V gave up 3 bases and J gave up 7 bases, with 14 bases separating them. This CDR3 spans 14 amino acids. J is TRBJ2-3 and V is TRBV12-3 or TRBV12-4, with a possible D match to TRBD1 (6 bases). The sequenced sample was blood. This receptor was obtained from a man aged 45-65 years with Graves' ophthalmopathy. The CDR3 spells CASSLVGQQNTQYF. CDR3 nucleotides: TGTGCCAGCAGTTTGGTGGGACAACAAAATACGCAGTATTTT.